One and the same sample provided the 9 T cell receptor beta chains below, sequenced in a study of cytotoxic CD8 clonotypes in ibrutinib-treated CLL. Libraries were prepared by immunoSEQ multiplex PCR; TCRdb keeps only in-frame clonotypes and omits some of them. The data contain 110,000 to 150,000 clones, around 93% of them singletons. Material: PBMCs, obtained after 12 months of ibrutinib treatment. These receptors were obtained from a human donor with chronic lymphocytic leukemia.

The CDR3 reads CASSREAAGVGETQYF. CDR3 coding DNA: TGTGCCAGCAGCAGGGAGGCAGCGGGAGTTGGAGAGACCCAGTACTTC. V usage is TRBV9 and J usage is TRBJ2-5, with 8 bases lining up with TRBD2. The CDR3 covers 16 residues. Losses at the gene ends were 4 bases for V and 4 bases for J; bases not matched to a gene: 12. Germline V gene lookup returns CDR1 SGDLS and CDR2 YYNGEE.

The chain recombines TRBV27 with TRBJ2-7; D unclear. Germline V CDR1 and CDR2: MNHEY, SMNVEV (reference sequence). The CDR3 totals 13 residues. V was trimmed by 6 bases and J by 6 bases, leaving 15 bases between them. In DNA form, the CDR3 reads TGTGCCAGCAGCCCTTTCGCGAGTAGCGAGCAGTACTTC. Amino acids: CASSPFASSEQYF.

The chain couples TRBV6-1 to TRBJ1-5; D is undetermined. The CDR3 has 14 amino acids. Trimming removed 0 bases at V and 4 bases at J, with 7 bases between. Germline V CDR1 and CDR2: MNHNS, SASEGT. CDR3 bases: TGTGCCAGCAGTGAAGCTCCACCGAATCAGCCCCAGCATTTT. Encoded protein: CASSEAPPNQPQHF.

CDR3 coding DNA: TGTGCCAGCGACCCCAGGGGACAGGGGCAACCTGAAGCTTTCTTT. This sequence encodes CASDPRGQGQPEAFF. V and J are TRBV6-5 and TRBJ1-1; the match to TRBD1 covers 10 bases. This CDR3 spans 15 amino acids. Germline lookup yields CDR1 MNHEY and CDR2 SVGAGI. The V segment lost 8 bases and the J segment 6 bases; nucleotides outside the gene matches: 12.

The chain is built from TRBV7-6 and TRBJ2-3; 8 nucleotides agree with TRBD2. The germline V gene encodes CDR1 SGHVS and CDR2 FNYEAQ. Trimming took 1 base from V and 4 from J; bases not matched to a gene: 4. This CDR3 comprises 15 residues. CDR3 bases: TGTGCCAGCAGCTTAGAAGCGGGAGCCGCAGATACGCAGTATTTT. Translating it yields CASSLEAGAADTQYF.

The V call is TRBV11-2, the J call TRBJ1-5; D is undetermined. The V and J ends lost 5 bases and 5 bases respectively, with 13 bases between them. Germline loops: CDR1 SGHAT, CDR2 FQNNGV. The CDR3 is 14 residues long. The CDR3 DNA is TGTGCCAGCAGCCCCAAGGGTCGGGATCAGCCCCAGCATTTT. This encodes CASSPKGRDQPQHF.

The J gene is TRBJ1-4, the V gene TRBV15; TRBD1 aligns across 7 bases. The CDR3 spans 15 residues. CDR1 and CDR2 (germline): LNHNV, YYDKDF (reference sequence). J lost 6 bases, V lost 5 bases, and 9 bases had no gene match. CDR3 protein: CATSVGTEGYEKLFF. CDR3 DNA: TGTGCCACCAGCGTAGGGACAGAGGGTTATGAAAAACTGTTTTTT.

The V call is TRBV25-1, the J call TRBJ2-7, with D uncertain. This CDR3 has 17 amino acids. V was pared by 1 base and J by 2 bases, with 18 bases between. Germline V gene sequence: CDR1 MGHDK, CDR2 SYGVNS. CDR3 protein: CASSESGQNRRAYEQYF. CDR3 bases: TGTGCCAGCAGTGAATCGGGCCAGAACAGACGGGCCTACGAGCAGTACTTC.

This clone was counted once. This chain uses TRBV9 with TRBJ1-1, with D perhaps TRBD1 (5 bases). CDR1 SGDLS and CDR2 YYNGEE come from the germline V gene. This CDR3 comprises 17 residues. Trimming removed 0 bases at V and 4 bases at J, with 19 bases between. The CDR3 region is CASSVDAWGRSGTEAFF. The CDR3 nucleotides are TGTGCCAGCAGCGTAGATGCTTGGGGCAGGTCGGGCACTGAAGCTTTCTTT.